This T cell receptor (beta chain) is drawn from a study of blood T cells in healthy people across ages. This clonotype appeared a few times. The authors ran a second PCR of 7 to 11 cycles using a sample-barcoded 5' primer and a J-beta primer mix. From the 5' RACE reads, TCRdb called clonotypes with MiXCR, one entry per CDR3 protein. The table lists approximately 800,000 distinct CDR3 sequences, 56% of them singletons, with 25% to 30% in the top ten. The CDR3 is 12 residues long. Trimming took 4 bases from V and 5 from J, leaving 11 bases between them. In germline, CDR1 is SQVTM, CDR2 ANQGSEA. Collection of roughly 9.6 milliliters of peripheral blood was performed for each donor.

The sequence was obtained from a man in his forties in good health. The chain carries TRBV29-1 and TRBJ1-2; possibly TRBD1 for D (5 bases). The sequenced sample consisted of blood. The CDR3 nucleotides are TGCAGCGTTGCTGTCACAGGATATGGCTACACCTTC. It translates to CSVAVTGYGYTF.